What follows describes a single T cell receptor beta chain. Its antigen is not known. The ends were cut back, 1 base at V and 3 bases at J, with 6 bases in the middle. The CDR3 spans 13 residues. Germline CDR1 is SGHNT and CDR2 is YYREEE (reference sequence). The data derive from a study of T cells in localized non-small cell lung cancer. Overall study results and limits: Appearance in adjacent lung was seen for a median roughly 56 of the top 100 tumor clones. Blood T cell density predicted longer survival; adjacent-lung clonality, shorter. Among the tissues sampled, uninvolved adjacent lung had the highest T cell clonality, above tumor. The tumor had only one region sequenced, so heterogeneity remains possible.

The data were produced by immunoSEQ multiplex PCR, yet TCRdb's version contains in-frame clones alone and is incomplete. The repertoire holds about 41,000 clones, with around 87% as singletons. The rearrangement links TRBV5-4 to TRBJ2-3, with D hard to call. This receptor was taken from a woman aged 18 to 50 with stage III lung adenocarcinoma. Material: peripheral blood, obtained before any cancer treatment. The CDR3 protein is CASSLTATDTQYF. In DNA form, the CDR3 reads TGTGCCAGCAGCTTGACCGCAACAGATACGCAGTATTTT. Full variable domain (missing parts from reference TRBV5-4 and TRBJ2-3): ETGVTQSPTHLIKTRGQQVTLRCSSQSGHNTVSWYQQALGQGPQFIFQYYREEENGRGNFPPRFSGLQFPNYSSELNVNALELDDSALYLCASSLTATDTQYFGPGTRLTVL.